These 8 T cell receptor beta chains were sequenced from one sample in a study of blood T cell repertoires in COVID-19. Data came from immunoSEQ multiplex PCR; TCRdb stores just in-frame clones and leaves some out. Among over 250,000 clones listed, approximately 90% were seen once. Sequences were obtained from peripheral blood. These receptors were taken from an older woman with acute or convalescent COVID-19.

The J gene is TRBJ1-6, the V gene TRBV11-2, with 7 bases lining up with TRBD1. Germline V gene data show CDR1 as SGHAT and CDR2 as FQNNGV. V lost 4 bases, J lost 7 bases, and 7 bases stayed unmatched. The CDR3 is 15 residues long. The CDR3 spells CASSYEGASNSPLHF. The CDR3 coding sequence is TGTGCCAGCAGCTATGAGGGGGCGTCAAATTCACCCCTCCACTTT.

In its sample, this clone was seen a few times. V gene TRBV6-2 or TRBV6-3 combines with J gene TRBJ1-1; D may be TRBD1 (5 bases). V lost 5 bases, J lost 1 base, and 8 bases lay in between. The length of the CDR3 is 13 residues. Germline CDR1 reads MNHEY; CDR2 reads SVGEGT. The CDR3: CASSPTANTEAFF. The CDR3 DNA sequence: TGTGCCAGCAGTCCGACAGCGAACACTGAAGCTTTCTTT.

The chain couples TRBV19 to TRBJ2-7, with a possible D match to TRBD1 (5 bases). Germline V gene lookup returns CDR1 LNHDA and CDR2 SQIVND (reference sequence). This CDR3 comprises 14 residues. The V gene lost 3 bases and the J gene lost 2 bases, with 11 bases spanning the gap. The CDR3 DNA follows: TGTGCCAGTAGTATGCGACAGTTAGCCTACGAGCAGTACTTC. Its translation is CASSMRQLAYEQYF. Full variable domain (outside the CDR3, taken from reference TRBV19 and TRBJ2-7): DGGITQSPKYLFRKEGQNVTLSCEQNLNHDAMYWYRQDPGQGLRLIYYSQIVNDFQKGDIAEGYSVSREKKESFPLTVTSAQKNPTAFYLCASSMRQLAYEQYFGPGTRLTVT.

This clone was seen a handful of times. The chain has TRBV19 and TRBJ2-7; a weak D match, TRBD1 (6 bases). V was clipped by 8 bases and J by 3 bases, with 8 bases between them. CDR1 and CDR2 from the germline V gene are LNHDA and SQIVND (reference sequence). This CDR3 contains 11 residues. The CDR3 region is CASADSYEQYF. CDR3 bases: TGTGCCAGTGCGGACAGCTACGAGCAGTACTTC.

The V gene is TRBV28, the J gene TRBJ2-7; weak D call: TRBD2 (5 bases). V lost 4 bases and J lost 6, with 13 bases in between. Germline assignment: CDR1 MDHEN and CDR2 SYDVKM. There are 13 residues in the CDR3. CDR3 amino acids: CASSWVNEGEQYF. The DNA of the CDR3 is TGTGCCAGCAGTTGGGTAAACGAGGGCGAGCAGTACTTC.

The V call is TRBV27, the J call TRBJ1-2; unclear D gene. In germline, CDR1 is MNHEY, CDR2 SMNVEV (reference sequence). V lost 0 bases to trimming and J lost 7 bases, with 15 bases between them. This CDR3 region has 15 residues. CDR3 sequence (DNA): TGTGCCAGCAGTTTATCGACCGGGCAGGAGGGTGGCTACACCTTC. As protein: CASSLSTGQEGGYTF.

This rearrangement joins TRBV7-6 to TRBJ2-3, with a tentative D call TRBD2 (5 bases). Deletions cut 1 base from V and 5 bases from J, with 22 bases between. Germline CDR1 reads SGHVS; CDR2 reads FNYEAQ. The CDR3 runs 18 residues. The CDR3 reads CASSLVSAGREGKDTQYF. The CDR3 DNA reads TGTGCCAGCAGCTTAGTTTCGGCTGGCCGGGAAGGGAAAGATACGCAGTATTTT.

J is TRBJ1-6 and V is TRBV7-8; D is unclear. Trimming left V 3 bases short and J 7 bases short, with 4 bases between. The germline gives CDR1 SGHVS, CDR2 FQNEAQ. The CDR3 loop spans 12 amino acids. CDR3 sequence: CASSFINSPLHF. CDR3 nucleotides: TGTGCCAGCAGCTTTATCAATTCACCCCTCCACTTT.